The sequence of this TCR beta chain was determined in a study of T cells expressing NK-cell markers. Study overall: Each TCR beta repertoire originated in sorted T cells that were CD3+CD56+NKG2C+, CD3+CD56+NKG2C- or CD3+CD56-NKG2C+.

CDR1 and CDR2 from the germline V gene are MNHEY and SMNVEV (reference sequence). This CDR3 is 15 amino acids long. Reanalyzing the 5' RACE reads, TCRdb keeps one entry per CDR3 protein, without DNA. The sample has 550,000 to 600,000 distinct CDR3 sequences. The sample comprised blood T cells: a sorted CD56 or NKG2C T cell subset, CD4+ or CD8+ T cells, or bulk PBMC T cells (not recorded which). This clonotype originated in a man between 18 and 29 years old in good health. The chain links TRBV27 to TRBJ2-1; TCRdb's D call, TRBD1, is unchecked because there is no DNA. CDR3 protein: CASSLSGGAYNEQFF.